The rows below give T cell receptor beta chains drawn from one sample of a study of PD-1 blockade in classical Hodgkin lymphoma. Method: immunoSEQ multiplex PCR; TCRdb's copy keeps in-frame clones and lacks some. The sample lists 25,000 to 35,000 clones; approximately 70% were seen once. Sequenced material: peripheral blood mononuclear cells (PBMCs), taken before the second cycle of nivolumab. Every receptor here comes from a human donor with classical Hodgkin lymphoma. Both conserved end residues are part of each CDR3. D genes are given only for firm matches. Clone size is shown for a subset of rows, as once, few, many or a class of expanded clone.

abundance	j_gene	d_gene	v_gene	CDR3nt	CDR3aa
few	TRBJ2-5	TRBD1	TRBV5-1	TGCGCCAGCAGCTACTACAGGGGGCGCTTCCAAGAGACCCAGTACTTC	CASSYYRGRFQETQYF
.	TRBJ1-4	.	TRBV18	TGTGCCAGCTCACTAGATTTCCGACGGGGGGAAAAACTGTTTTTT	CASSLDFRRGEKLFF
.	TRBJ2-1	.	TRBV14	TGTGCCAGCAGCCTTGGACAGCGAGGCGATGAGCAGTTCTTC	CASSLGQRGDEQFF
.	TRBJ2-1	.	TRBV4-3	TGCGCCAGCAGCCTCCTCATGGGGGGCGGGAGCTCCTACAATGAGCAGTTCTTC	CASSLLMGGGSSYNEQFF
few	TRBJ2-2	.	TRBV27	TGTGCCAGCAGTTGGGGGTTCGCGACCGGGGAGCTGTTTTTT	CASSWGFATGELFF
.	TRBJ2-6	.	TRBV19	TGTGCCAGTAGTATCTTACCCGGGGCTGGGGCCAACGTCCTGACTTTC	CASSILPGAGANVLTF
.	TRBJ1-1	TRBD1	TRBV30	TGTGCCTGGAGGAGGGACAGCCGGACTGAAGCTTTCTTT	CAWRRDSRTEAFF
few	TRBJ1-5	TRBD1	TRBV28	TGTGCCAGCAGTTTAAGCAAGTGGGGACAGGGAAATCAGCCCCAGCATTTT	CASSLSKWGQGNQPQHF
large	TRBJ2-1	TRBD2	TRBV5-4	TGTGCCAGCAGCTTGGTAGCGGGGTACAACAATGAGCAGTTCTTC	CASSLVAGYNNEQFF
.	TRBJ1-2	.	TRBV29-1	TGCAGCGTTGAGGGGGACGGAAATAACTATGGCTACACCTTC	CSVEGDGNNYGYTF